This T cell receptor (beta chain) was identified during a study of blood T cells in healthy people across ages. The germline V gene has CDR1 SGHRS and CDR2 YFSETQ. The V end was cut by 0 bases, the J end by 4 bases, with 7 bases between. This CDR3 is 14 amino acids long. Samples had at least 6.5 million PBMCs isolated from them. The authors ran a second PCR of 7 to 11 cycles using a sample-barcoded 5' primer and a J-beta primer mix. TCRdb re-derived calls from the 5' RACE reads in MiXCR, one entry per CDR3 protein. The sample has 600,000 to 1,000,000 distinct CDR3 sequences, about 25% seen once. The same data also contributed to another study, on T cells of mothers and their children. Per that paper: The second PCR's M1S primer added sample barcodes and 2-4 random nucleotides.

What was sequenced was blood. The gene calls are TRBV5-1 and TRBJ1-4; D remains unclear. The origin of this receptor is a boy aged 5-17 years in good health. CDR3 bases: TGCGCCAGCAGCTTGGCGACTAATAATGAAAAACTGTTTTTT. Its translation is CASSLATNNEKLFF.